What follows are 27 T cell receptor beta chains derived from one specimen sequenced in a study of shared clonotypes between healthy human individuals. Using immunoSEQ multiplex PCR, the repertoire was profiled, and TCRdb retains in-frame clones only, with some absent. Among millions of clones, approximately 95% were seen once, and the ten largest hold about 0.37%. Sequenced sample: naive CD4+ T cells from PBMCs. As for subset: CD45RA+ positively selected. These receptors were taken from a man aged 18-30 years in good health. Some clones in this sample may be carry-over from other donors' samples.

In regard to this clone: Other DNA sequences in the same sample also yield this CDR3. The rearrangement links TRBV28 to TRBJ2-6; D unresolved. The germline V gene encodes CDR1 MDHEN and CDR2 SYDVKM. V lost 7 bases to trimming and J lost 0 bases, with 4 bases between them. The CDR3 runs 13 residues. The CDR3, as DNA: TGTGCCAGCATAAGCTCTGGGGCCAACGTCCTGACTTTC. Translated, it gives CASISSGANVLTF.

CDR3 loop: CASSLRGTEQPQHF. CDR3 coding DNA: TGTGCCAGCAGTTTGCGAGGGACTGAGCAGCCCCAGCATTTT. The J gene is TRBJ1-5, the V gene TRBV28; possibly TRBD1 for D (5 bases). CDR1 MDHEN and CDR2 SYDVKM come from the germline V gene. The CDR3 runs 14 residues. Trimming shortened V by 3 bases and J by 7 bases, and 13 bases separated the two germline ends.

V and J are TRBV7-9 and TRBJ2-1; weak D call: TRBD1 (6 bases). V lost 4 bases and J lost 10, with 20 bases in between. Germline-derived CDR1 and CDR2 are SEHNR and FQNEAQ (reference sequence). CDR3 size: 15 residues. CDR3 DNA sequence: TGTGCCAGCAGCTCGGGACAAGGGGCTCGGGTGGAGCAGTTCTTC. This codes for CASSSGQGARVEQFF.

The gene calls are TRBV7-9 and TRBJ1-1, with D unclear. Trimming cost V 3 bases and J 0 bases, with 5 bases left between them. The CDR3 totals 13 residues. CDR1 is SEHNR and CDR2 is FQNEAQ in the germline V gene (reference sequence). In DNA, the CDR3 is TGTGCCAGCAGCTTTAATATGAACACTGAAGCTTTCTTT. Amino acid sequence: CASSFNMNTEAFF.

This chain uses TRBV18 with TRBJ1-5; D gene ambiguous. The CDR3 has 15 residues. The V gene lost 5 bases and the J gene lost 0 bases, with 11 bases spanning the gap. Germline CDR1 KGHSH, CDR2 LQKENI. CDR3 loop: CASSAIQSSNQPQHF. CDR3 bases: TGTGCCAGCTCAGCCATACAGAGTAGCAATCAGCCCCAGCATTTT.

This clone was detected once. Additional DNA sequences in this sample encode the identical CDR3. The chain combines TRBV5-1 with TRBJ2-1; 9 bases map to TRBD2. V lost 0 bases to trimming and J lost 6 bases; unmatched junction nucleotides: 4. The germline V gene encodes CDR1 SGHRS and CDR2 YFSETQ. CDR3 length: 15 residues. CDR3: CASSLVLAGVNEQFF. The CDR3 region has the DNA TGCGCCAGCAGCTTGGTGTTAGCGGGAGTCAATGAGCAGTTCTTC.

This clone came up once. J is TRBJ2-1 and V is TRBV18; TRBD2 is a possible D gene (5 bases). This CDR3 has 13 residues. The V gene's germline CDR1 is KGHSH and CDR2 LQKENI. The V gene lost 6 bases and the J gene lost 7 bases, with 13 bases spanning the gap. The CDR3 DNA is TGTGCCAGCTCCTCCGGACTCATAAATGAGCAGTTCTTC. It codes for CASSSGLINEQFF.

This clone was detected once. CDR3 DNA: TGTGCCACCAGCAGGGGCGGGACTAGCCAATACAATGAGCAGTTCTTC. It is translated as CATSRGGTSQYNEQFF. The gene calls are TRBV15 and TRBJ2-1; 9 nucleotides match TRBD2. Germline CDR1 reads LNHNV; CDR2 reads YYDKDF (reference sequence). The length of the CDR3 is 16 residues. The ends lost 3 bases at V and 4 bases at J; junction bases unmatched: 7.

This clone was recorded once. V gene TRBV18 combines with J gene TRBJ1-1; perhaps TRBD1 as D (5 bases). Germline CDR1 reads KGHSH; CDR2 reads LQKENI. This CDR3 has 13 amino acids. The ends were cut back, 2 bases at V and 7 bases at J, with 11 bases in the middle. The CDR3 region is CASSPGRQNEAFF. The CDR3 DNA sequence: TGTGCCAGCTCACCAGGGCGACAGAATGAAGCTTTCTTT.

This chain joins TRBV11-2 and TRBJ2-3; the D gene could be TRBD1 or TRBD2 (5 bases each). Between the trimmed V and J ends, which lost 5 bases and 4 bases, there was a span of 19 bases. The germline CDR1 and CDR2 sequences are SGHAT and FQNNGV. The CDR3 spans 16 residues. The CDR3: CASSLRDGRLADTQYF. The CDR3 bases are TGTGCCAGCAGCCTGAGGGACGGCCGGCTGGCAGATACGCAGTATTTT.

The chain recombines TRBV28 with TRBJ1-4; D perhaps matches TRBD1 (6 bases). Per the germline V gene, CDR1 is MDHEN and CDR2 is SYDVKM. V lost 2 bases, J lost 8 bases, and 12 bases lay in between. CDR3 length: 14 amino acids. CDR3 nucleotide sequence: TGTGCCAGCAGTTTAGGGACACCGGCCGAAAAACTGTTTTTT. It codes for CASSLGTPAEKLFF.

This chain connects TRBV4-2 to TRBJ1-4; D uncertain. Per germline, CDR1 LGHNA and CDR2 YNFKEQ. The CDR3 contains 16 residues. Trimming left V 1 base short and J 3 bases short, with 12 bases between. The CDR3 DNA follows: TGTGCCAGCAGCCAAGTGTCCCCAGAATCTAATGAAAAACTGTTTTTT. Translated, it gives CASSQVSPESNEKLFF.

V gene TRBV7-2 combines with J gene TRBJ2-3, with TRBD2 as a possible D gene (6 bases). Germline-derived CDR1 and CDR2 are SGHTA and FQGNSA. CDR3 size: 16 residues. V lost 5 bases and J 6 bases, leaving 21 bases between the germline ends. CDR3 DNA: TGTGCCAGCAGCACGTTTGCGGGAATTGTGGGGGATACGCAGTATTTT. Translated, it gives CASSTFAGIVGDTQYF.

Comments on this clone: Within the sample, other DNA sequences also encode this same CDR3. V and J are TRBV18 and TRBJ1-2; D call uncertain. In germline, CDR1 is KGHSH, CDR2 LQKENI. V lost 2 bases and J 1 base, leaving 8 bases between the germline ends. CDR3 size: 14 residues. The CDR3 here is CASSPDGNNYGYTF. The CDR3, as DNA: TGTGCCAGCTCACCAGACGGAAATAACTATGGCTACACCTTC.

This clone was seen once. The J gene is TRBJ2-1, the V gene TRBV28; the match to TRBD2 covers 15 bases. Germline loops: CDR1 MDHEN, CDR2 SYDVKM. The CDR3 sequence is 17 residues long. V lost 10 bases to trimming and J lost 1 base; unmatched junction nucleotides: 8. For the CDR3, the DNA is TGTGCCACCTACGGACTAGCGGGAGGGCCGTCCTACAATGAGCAGTTCTTC. Residues: CATYGLAGGPSYNEQFF.

The gene calls are TRBV19 and TRBJ2-1, with no clear D. Germline CDR1 and CDR2: LNHDA and SQIVND (reference sequence). V gave up 6 bases and J gave up 5 bases, with 20 bases separating them. This CDR3 is 16 amino acids long. CDR3 loop: CASSPTGQTKHNEQFF. CDR3 in DNA: TGTGCCAGTAGCCCCACGGGTCAGACAAAACACAATGAGCAGTTCTTC.

About this clone itself: Other DNA sequences in the sample encode the same CDR3. The chain uses TRBV5-1 and TRBJ2-5; 12 bases align to TRBD2. CDR1 SGHRS and CDR2 YFSETQ come from the germline V gene. The CDR3 is made up of 14 amino acids. Trimming took 4 bases from V and 5 from J; bases not matched to a gene: 3. The CDR3 DNA reads TGCGCCAGCAGCCCTACTAGCGGGAGGGAGACCCAGTACTTC. Its translation is CASSPTSGRETQYF.

V gene TRBV28 combines with J gene TRBJ1-5; 9 bases map to TRBD1. Germline V gene lookup returns CDR1 MDHEN and CDR2 SYDVKM. Trimming took 6 bases from V and 4 from J; bases not matched to a gene: 10. The CDR3 has 16 amino acids. The CDR3 loop is CASSLRDRAKNQPQHF. CDR3 DNA sequence: TGTGCCAGCAGCCTCAGGGACAGGGCGAAGAATCAGCCCCAGCATTTT. The full variable domain, in which reference TRBV28 and TRBJ1-5 provide the parts outside the CDR3, is DVKVTQSSRYLVKRTGEKVFLECVQDMDHENMFWYRQDPGLGLRLIYFSYDVKMKEKGDIPEGYSVSREKKERFSLILESASTNQTSMYLCASSLRDRAKNQPQHFGDGTRLSIL.

This sequence joins TRBV6-1 and TRBJ1-1; D is unresolved. The CDR3 covers 17 residues. V lost 0 bases, J lost 0 bases, and 14 bases lay in between. Germline CDR1 MNHNS, CDR2 SASEGT. CDR3 amino acids: CASSEASRFRMNTEAFF. The CDR3 region has the DNA TGTGCCAGCAGTGAAGCATCTCGGTTTCGCATGAACACTGAAGCTTTCTTT.

V gene TRBV9 combines with J gene TRBJ2-7, with D perhaps matching TRBD1 (6 bases). CDR1 SGDLS and CDR2 YYNGEE come from the germline V gene. The ends were cut back, 0 bases at V and 6 bases at J, with 19 bases in the middle. CDR3 size: 16 residues. The CDR3 here is CASSVGAGVMRGEQYF. The CDR3 coding sequence is TGTGCCAGCAGCGTAGGCGCAGGGGTCATGAGGGGCGAGCAGTACTTC.

The CDR3 spells CAWSGGNPYNEQFF. CDR3 nucleotides: TGTGCCTGGAGTGGCGGGAACCCCTACAATGAGCAGTTCTTC. This chain joins TRBV30 and TRBJ2-1, with D perhaps TRBD2 (6 bases). This CDR3 contains 14 residues. The germline CDR1 and CDR2 sequences are GTSNPN and SVGIG (reference sequence). V lost 1 base to trimming and J lost 2 bases, with 9 bases between them. The full variable domain, in which reference TRBV30 and TRBJ2-1 provide the parts outside the CDR3, is SQTIHQWPATLVQPVGSPLSLECTVEGTSNPNLYWYRQAAGRGLQLLFYSVGIGQISSEVPQNLSASRPQDRQFILSSKKLLLSDSGFYLCAWSGGNPYNEQFFGPGTRLTVL.

The CDR3 DNA reads as TGTGCCACCAGCAGAGGGGACAGGGGGGGCCTCACTGAAGCTTTCTTT. Amino acid sequence: CATSRGDRGGLTEAFF. J is TRBJ1-1 and V is TRBV15; TRBD1 matches at 11 bases. The CDR3 sequence is 16 residues long. Germline V lookup: CDR1 LNHNV, CDR2 YYDKDF (reference sequence). J lost 4 bases, V lost 1 base, and 5 bases had no gene match. Filled out from reference TRBV15 and TRBJ1-1, the complete variable domain reads DAMVIQNPRYQVTQFGKPVTLSCSQTLNHNVMYWYQQKSSQAPKLLFHYYDKDFNNEADTPDNFQSRRPNTSFCFLDIRSPGLGDTAMYLCATSRGDRGGLTEAFFGQGTRLTVV.

The genes are TRBV5-8 and TRBJ2-5; D is unclear. Germline V gene sequence: CDR1 SGHTS, CDR2 YDEGEE. V shed 3 bases and J shed 3 bases, with 9 bases lying between them. The CDR3 extends over 13 amino acids. CDR3 protein: CASSSTPKETQYF. CDR3 in DNA: TGTGCCAGCAGCTCGACACCTAAAGAGACCCAGTACTTC.

V and J are TRBV4-1 and TRBJ2-1, with 11 bases lining up with TRBD2. V was clipped by 1 base and J by 3 bases; unmatched bases: 5. This CDR3 has 17 amino acids. Germline CDR1 and CDR2: MGHRA and YSYEKL. The CDR3 DNA follows: TGCGCCAGCAGCCAAGGTCCTACTAGCGGGAGCTACAATGAGCAGTTCTTC. Its protein product is CASSQGPTSGSYNEQFF.

This chain joins TRBV4-1 and TRBJ2-3; the D call may be TRBD1 or TRBD2 (6 bases each). With 3 bases removed from V and 0 bases from J, the gap between germline ends came to 16 bases. Germline V CDR1 and CDR2: MGHRA, YSYEKL. This CDR3 has 17 amino acids. The CDR3 here is CASSHWGREKSTDTQYF. The DNA for the CDR3 is TGCGCCAGCAGCCACTGGGGGCGGGAAAAAAGCACAGATACGCAGTATTTT.

DNA of the CDR3: TGTGCCAGCAGCTTAGGGCCACCCGGGGCGGGAACTGAAGCTTTCTTT. Amino acids: CASSLGPPGAGTEAFF. J is TRBJ1-1 and V is TRBV7-2, with D possibly matching TRBD1 (5 bases). V was clipped by 1 base and J by 5 bases, with 17 bases between them. Per the germline V gene, CDR1 is SGHTA and CDR2 is FQGNSA. The CDR3 is 16 amino acids.

This sequence joins TRBV28 and TRBJ2-1; D perhaps matches TRBD2 (6 bases). The germline V and J ends were trimmed by 3 bases and 3 bases, with 12 bases remaining between them. The length of the CDR3 is 15 residues. In germline, CDR1 is MDHEN, CDR2 SYDVKM. In DNA form, the CDR3 reads TGTGCCAGCAGTTTCCGGCGGGATTACTACAATGAGCAGTTCTTC. Its protein product is CASSFRRDYYNEQFF.